The rows below give T cell receptor beta chains drawn from one sample of a study of memory CD4+ T cells and cytomegalovirus serostatus. Some clones are missing from TCRdb's copy, which holds only in-frame ones; the method was immunoSEQ multiplex PCR. The table records around 62,000 clones, about three quarters of them present only once. The sample was memory CD4+ T cells from blood. All receptors come from an adult in good health and CMV-seropositive. Each CDR3 is given without its conserved first and last residue. The order of the fields is V gene, J gene, CDR3 protein.

v_call: TRBV28; j_call: TRBJ1-1; cdr3_aa: ASSPFYRGTEAF
v_call: TRBV28; j_call: TRBJ2-7; cdr3_aa: ASSLAATYEQY
v_call: TRBV5-1; j_call: TRBJ2-3; cdr3_aa: ASREASTDTQY
v_call: TRBV2; j_call: TRBJ2-5; cdr3_aa: ASSEETQY
v_call: TRBV18; j_call: TRBJ1-2; cdr3_aa: ASSPPSVSSGGYT
v_call: TRBV28; j_call: TRBJ1-3; cdr3_aa: ASSFGSDRGRGNTIY
v_call: TRBV7-2; j_call: TRBJ2-7; cdr3_aa: ASSSGPADYEQY
v_call: TRBV5-6; j_call: TRBJ1-1; cdr3_aa: ASSLKARGHMNTEAF
v_call: TRBV9; j_call: TRBJ2-3; cdr3_aa: ASSLSPTDTQY
v_call: TRBV29-1; j_call: TRBJ1-1; cdr3_aa: SVGTGTQNTEAF
v_call: TRBV29-1; j_call: TRBJ2-7; cdr3_aa: SVAPYGRVDEQY
v_call: TRBV28; j_call: TRBJ2-7; cdr3_aa: ASSSQLTDPGYEQY
v_call: TRBV7-9; j_call: TRBJ2-3; cdr3_aa: ASSLAQTDTQY
v_call: TRBV28; j_call: TRBJ2-2; cdr3_aa: ASSLIAGANTGELF
v_call: TRBV5-1; j_call: TRBJ2-2; cdr3_aa: ASSPQGADGELF
v_call: TRBV5-4; j_call: TRBJ1-2; cdr3_aa: ASSIQGAVMSYT
v_call: TRBV19; j_call: TRBJ1-4; cdr3_aa: ASSPPGPRDAEKLF
v_call: TRBV19; j_call: TRBJ2-2; cdr3_aa: ASSARGDGELF
v_call: TRBV29-1; j_call: TRBJ2-5; cdr3_aa: SVNLLVGRSETQY
v_call: TRBV4-1; j_call: TRBJ2-1; cdr3_aa: ASSQVDMGLASYNEQF
v_call: TRBV30; j_call: TRBJ1-2; cdr3_aa: AWSLGQDTTY
v_call: TRBV7-3; j_call: TRBJ1-3; cdr3_aa: ASSNRDRGNSSGNTIY
v_call: TRBV28; j_call: TRBJ2-7; cdr3_aa: ASIRKEAEQY
v_call: TRBV28; j_call: TRBJ2-2; cdr3_aa: ASTQANTGELF
v_call: TRBV6-6; j_call: TRBJ1-5; cdr3_aa: ASSYSLQENQPQH
v_call: TRBV27; j_call: TRBJ2-5; cdr3_aa: ASSFGGAEETQY
v_call: TRBV28; j_call: TRBJ2-1; cdr3_aa: ASGHGGGVNGEQF
v_call: TRBV5-1; j_call: TRBJ2-1; cdr3_aa: ASRLGGSNNEQF
v_call: TRBV12-5; j_call: TRBJ1-2; cdr3_aa: ASASTQGPYGYT
v_call: TRBV28; j_call: TRBJ1-5; cdr3_aa: ASSVGGDVQPQH
v_call: TRBV19; j_call: TRBJ1-1; cdr3_aa: ASSPRTGANTEAF
v_call: TRBV5-4; j_call: TRBJ2-3; cdr3_aa: ASSLAGPRRDTQY
v_call: TRBV5-1; j_call: TRBJ2-3; cdr3_aa: ASSPEGRGSTDTQY
v_call: TRBV30; j_call: TRBJ1-1; cdr3_aa: ACSGRQGGTEAF
v_call: TRBV4-1; j_call: TRBJ2-1; cdr3_aa: ASSRDLGDRGYEQF
v_call: TRBV9; j_call: TRBJ2-3; cdr3_aa: ASSPREHRRPGTDTQY
v_call: TRBV6-6; j_call: TRBJ1-5; cdr3_aa: ASRPDRVDQPQH
v_call: TRBV2; j_call: TRBJ2-1; cdr3_aa: ASSVSSPTYNEQF
v_call: TRBV4-2; j_call: TRBJ2-7; cdr3_aa: ASSQGTRAYEQY
v_call: TRBV19; j_call: TRBJ1-4; cdr3_aa: ASSSGEANEKLF
v_call: TRBV15; j_call: TRBJ2-2; cdr3_aa: ATSRAGTSGLNTGELF
v_call: TRBV11-2; j_call: TRBJ1-1; cdr3_aa: ASSRSMTGNTEAF
v_call: TRBV6-5; j_call: TRBJ2-5; cdr3_aa: ARGLAGVIETQY
v_call: TRBV5-4; j_call: TRBJ1-2; cdr3_aa: ASSLGDYGYT
v_call: TRBV27; j_call: TRBJ2-2; cdr3_aa: ASSPIFGQGAANTGELF
v_call: TRBV7-2; j_call: TRBJ1-2; cdr3_aa: ASSSSLFGYT
v_call: TRBV5-6; j_call: TRBJ1-5; cdr3_aa: ASSFRGANSNQPQH
v_call: TRBV5-1; j_call: TRBJ1-2; cdr3_aa: ASSLEGQGDYGYT